This is a list of T cell receptor beta chains from one sample in a study of T cells in Graves' hyperthyroidism and ophthalmopathy. Each CDR3 protein is one row after TCRdb ran MiXCR on the multiplex PCR reads. The data hold 350,000 or so distinct CDR3 sequences, with 18% observed a single time. The specimen sequenced was blood. The receptors were gathered from a woman aged 40 to 50 with Graves' ophthalmopathy. The CDR3 runs from the conserved cysteine through the conserved F or W. D genes are given only for firm matches. Expanded clones are given a class, and other clones once, few, many or no size at all.

j_gene: TRBJ1-2
abundance: many
d_gene: -
v_gene: TRBV11-1
CDR3nt: TGTGCCAGCAGCCCAAAAGAGACACGAACCAACTATGGCTACACCTTC
CDR3aa: CASSPKETRTNYGYTF

j_gene: TRBJ2-2
abundance: -
d_gene: TRBD1
v_gene: TRBV9
CDR3nt: TGTGCCAGCAGCGCTCAGACAGGGACCCCACCCGGGGAGCTGTTTTTT
CDR3aa: CASSAQTGTPPGELFF

j_gene: TRBJ2-3
abundance: many
d_gene: -
v_gene: TRBV30
CDR3nt: TGTGCCTGGAGTGATGTAGATACGCAGTATTTT
CDR3aa: CAWSDVDTQYF

j_gene: TRBJ2-7
abundance: many
d_gene: -
v_gene: TRBV7-9
CDR3nt: TGTGCCAGCAGCTTAAATTGGAGTCCTTACGAGCAGTACTTC
CDR3aa: CASSLNWSPYEQYF

j_gene: TRBJ1-1
abundance: many
d_gene: -
v_gene: TRBV19
CDR3nt: TGTGCCCGGACTGAAGCTTTCTTT
CDR3aa: CARTEAFF

j_gene: TRBJ2-7
abundance: -
d_gene: -
v_gene: TRBV20-1
CDR3nt: TGCAGTGCTACCAGGGGGCTAGCGGGAAGAGAGCAGTACTTC
CDR3aa: CSATRGLAGREQYF

j_gene: TRBJ1-2
abundance: many
d_gene: -
v_gene: TRBV7-2
CDR3nt: TGTGCCAGCAGCTTAGCCCAGGGAAACTATGGCTACACCTTC
CDR3aa: CASSLAQGNYGYTF

j_gene: TRBJ2-7
abundance: many
d_gene: TRBD2
v_gene: TRBV11-1
CDR3nt: TGTGCCAGCAGCCCCCGGACCGGGGGACTAGCGGGAGGCTACGAGCAGTACTTC
CDR3aa: CASSPRTGGLAGGYEQYF

j_gene: TRBJ2-7
abundance: many
d_gene: TRBD1
v_gene: TRBV7-9
CDR3nt: TGTGCCAGCAGCAGTCCGGGACAGGCTTCCTACGAGCAGTACTTC
CDR3aa: CASSSPGQASYEQYF

j_gene: TRBJ2-7
abundance: -
d_gene: TRBD2
v_gene: TRBV12-3/TRBV12-4
CDR3nt: TGTGCCAGCAGTTTGGCTGGAGCGGGAGGAACCTACGAGCAGTACTTC
CDR3aa: CASSLAGAGGTYEQYF

j_gene: TRBJ2-5
abundance: many
d_gene: TRBD2
v_gene: TRBV5-1
CDR3nt: TGCGCCAGCACCCTTATAGCGGGGGCCCAAGAGACCCAGTACTTC
CDR3aa: CASTLIAGAQETQYF

j_gene: TRBJ2-2
abundance: -
d_gene: -
v_gene: TRBV6-5
CDR3nt: TGTGCCAGCAGTAACACTTGGCAGGGGATTGCCGGGGAGCTGTTTTTT
CDR3aa: CASSNTWQGIAGELFF

j_gene: TRBJ1-5
abundance: many
d_gene: -
v_gene: TRBV2
CDR3nt: TGTGCCAGCAGTGGAGACAGGTTCAATCAGCCCCAGCATTTT
CDR3aa: CASSGDRFNQPQHF

j_gene: TRBJ2-7
abundance: many
d_gene: -
v_gene: TRBV6-2/TRBV6-3
CDR3nt: TGTGCCAGCAGTTCCTCTAGCTACTACGAGCAGTACTTC
CDR3aa: CASSSSSYYEQYF

j_gene: TRBJ2-7
abundance: many
d_gene: TRBD2
v_gene: TRBV4-2
CDR3nt: TGTGCCAGCAGCCAAGAACGGGGGGGGGCCTATTACGAGCAGTACTTC
CDR3aa: CASSQERGGAYYEQYF